Listed below are T cell receptor beta chains from one sample, sequenced in a study of cytomegalovirus exposure and HLA in healthy donors. Profiling relied on immunoSEQ multiplex PCR, and the TCRdb table lists in-frame clones only, not all of them. This sample has 150,000 to 200,000 clones, with about 77% found just once. Specimen: PBMCs. The source is a woman in her 30s in good health and CMV-seropositive. Each CDR3 is given with its conserved first and last residue. Fields, in order: V gene, clone size, J gene, D gene, CDR3 DNA, CDR3 protein. D genes are given only for firm matches. Clone size is given for some rows only: seen once, a few or many times, or a class if the clone is expanded.

>TRBV5-8|NA|TRBJ1-1|TRBD1
TGTGCCAGCAGCACCGACAGGGCGGAAGCTTTCTTT
CASSTDRAEAFF
>TRBV2|NA|TRBJ1-2|TRBD1
TGTGCCAGCACCAATAAGCTAGGAGGGGGCATCTATGGCTACACCTTC
CASTNKLGGGIYGYTF
>TRBV29-1|NA|TRBJ2-4|TRBD2
TGCAGCACCCGGGGGGGTGAGGCCAAAAACATTCAGTACTTC
CSTRGGEAKNIQYF
>TRBV6-5|NA|TRBJ1-6|NA
TGTGCCACCCGGTTGACGCGGTCGGATTCACCCCTCCACTTT
CATRLTRSDSPLHF
>TRBV29-1|NA|TRBJ2-2|TRBD2
TGCAGCGTTTCGAGCGGGGGGGTTGGCGGGGAGCTGTTTTTT
CSVSSGGVGGELFF
>TRBV11-2|NA|TRBJ2-7|TRBD1
TGTGCCAGCAGCACCCGAACAGGGGCGGACGAGCAGTACTTC
CASSTRTGADEQYF
>TRBV29-1|NA|TRBJ2-1|NA
TGCAGCGTGGAGGCTATAGCCCTCTCCTACAATGAGCAGTTCTTC
CSVEAIALSYNEQFF
>TRBV7-2|NA|TRBJ2-1|TRBD2
TGTGCCAGCAGCCCAACGGGACTAGCGGGAATCGGGCGGTTCTTC
CASSPTGLAGIGRFF
>TRBV18|NA|TRBJ2-3|NA
TGTGCCAGCTCAACAGGGCCGAAACCGAGCACAGATACGCAGTATTTT
CASSTGPKPSTDTQYF
>TRBV5-4|once|TRBJ2-7|TRBD1
TGTGCCAGCAGCCCCCGGACAGGGTCCGAGCAGTACTTC
CASSPRTGSEQYF
>TRBV10-1|NA|TRBJ2-7|NA
TGCGCCAGCAGTGATGAGGGAACGAAGCAGTACTTC
CASSDEGTKQYF
>TRBV5-1|NA|TRBJ2-4|NA
TGCGTCAGCAGCTTAATGACTGGCGGGGCGAACATTCAGTACTTC
CVSSLMTGGANIQYF
>TRBV27|NA|TRBJ2-1|NA
TGTGCCAGCAGTCCATCTCTAAGCAATGAGCAGTTCTTC
CASSPSLSNEQFF
>TRBV27|NA|TRBJ2-6|NA
TGTGCCAGCAGTTTATACGGGACTGGGGCCAACGTCCTGACTTTC
CASSLYGTGANVLTF
>TRBV27|once|TRBJ2-7|NA
TGTGCCAGCAGCCCCCGGGAAGCGGCCTACGAGCAGTACTTC
CASSPREAAYEQYF
>TRBV19|NA|TRBJ1-2|NA
TGTGCCAGTAGGACCGGAGGGGTCGATGGCTACACCTTC
CASRTGGVDGYTF
>TRBV5-6|NA|TRBJ1-6|TRBD1
TGTGCCAGCAGCTTTCCAGGGGGGAATTCACCCCTCCACTTT
CASSFPGGNSPLHF
>TRBV11-2|few|TRBJ2-7|TRBD1
TGTGCCAGCAGCTGGGGACAGCAGAACTACGAGCAGTACTTC
CASSWGQQNYEQYF
>TRBV4-3|few|TRBJ2-4|NA
TGCGCCAGCAGCTCTGGACTTCTAAACATTCAGTACTTC
CASSSGLLNIQYF
>TRBV5-6|few|TRBJ2-7|NA
TGTGCCAGCAGCTTTCAGGGGGAGCAGTACTTC
CASSFQGEQYF
>TRBV10-3|once|TRBJ2-3|TRBD1
TGTGCCATCAAACTTACAGGGGAAGGTGGAGATACGCAGTATTTT
CAIKLTGEGGDTQYF
>TRBV7-7|NA|TRBJ2-2|NA
TGTGCTAGCAGCTTAGCCCCAGATACCGGGGAGCTGTTTTTT
CASSLAPDTGELFF
>TRBV5-1|NA|TRBJ2-1|TRBD2
TGCGCCAGCAGCTTCGGGACTAGCAGACCCAATGAGCAGTTCTTC
CASSFGTSRPNEQFF
>TRBV4-2|NA|TRBJ2-1|TRBD1
TGTGCCAGCAGCCTTCGGGCTACGGGACAGGCCGCTAATGAGCAGTTCTTC
CASSLRATGQAANEQFF
>TRBV10-3|few|TRBJ1-2|NA
TGTGCCACCCGGGGGGGGGCAAGGGGCTACACCTTC
CATRGGARGYTF
>TRBV5-1|NA|TRBJ2-7|NA
TGCGCCAGCAGCCCCCGACTAGGTAACTACGAGCAGTACTTC
CASSPRLGNYEQYF
>TRBV18|NA|TRBJ2-5|TRBD1
TGTGCCAGCTCACTCGGGACAGGGAGAGGAGAGACCCAGTACTTC
CASSLGTGRGETQYF
>TRBV6-1|NA|TRBJ2-1|NA
TGTGCCAGCAGTGAAGGCTGGGCACGAAACAATGAGCAGTTCTTC
CASSEGWARNNEQFF
>TRBV5-6|NA|TRBJ1-5|NA
TGTGCCAGCAGCGACCGACAGGTCCACAATCAGCCCCAGCATTTT
CASSDRQVHNQPQHF
>TRBV28|NA|TRBJ2-1|NA
TGTGCCAGCAGTTCCCTAAGGGGGAGTGGGGCCTACAATGAGCAGTTCTTC
CASSSLRGSGAYNEQFF
>TRBV15|once|TRBJ1-4|NA
TGTGCCACCAGCACCGAGGGACTGGGTGAAAAACTGTTTTTT
CATSTEGLGEKLFF
>TRBV28|NA|TRBJ2-5|NA
TGTGCCAGCAGTCCGGGGCTTCAGGGGCGGGAGGAGACCCAGTACTTC
CASSPGLQGREETQYF
>TRBV6-1|once|TRBJ2-3|NA
TGTGCCAGCAGTGATGGAGCGAGCACAGATACGCAGTATTTT
CASSDGASTDTQYF
>TRBV5-6|NA|TRBJ1-2|TRBD1
TGTGCCAGCAGCCCGGGACAGGGGGCATACGGCTACACCTTC
CASSPGQGAYGYTF
>TRBV5-4|NA|TRBJ1-2|NA
TGTGCCAGCAGCTTGGACCCAGGGAACTTCTACACCTTC
CASSLDPGNFYTF
>TRBV13|NA|TRBJ2-1|NA
TGTGCCAGCAGCTCAGGGGAGGTGAATGAGCAGTTCTTC
CASSSGEVNEQFF
>TRBV2|once|TRBJ1-1|NA
TGTGCCAGCAGTGAACGTTGGCTCACTGAAGCTTTCTTT
CASSERWLTEAFF
>TRBV11-2|few|TRBJ2-7|TRBD1
TGTGCCAGCAGCTTGGACAGGGGTTACGAGCAGTACTTC
CASSLDRGYEQYF
>TRBV9|NA|TRBJ2-1|TRBD2
TGTGCCAGCAGCGTAGTTCCTAGCGGGGGCGTTGGGGATGAGCAGTTCTTC
CASSVVPSGGVGDEQFF
>TRBV23-1|NA|TRBJ2-5|NA
TGCGCCAGCAGTCAAAGGACTGGAAAAGAGACCCAGTACTTC
CASSQRTGKETQYF
>TRBV7-9|NA|TRBJ2-5|TRBD1
TGTGCCAGCAGCAAAAGACAGGGACATGAGGGAGCGGAGACCCAGTACTTC
CASSKRQGHEGAETQYF
>TRBV19|NA|TRBJ1-2|NA
TGTGCCAGTAGTACCCTCGGACAGTACTATGGCTACACCTTC
CASSTLGQYYGYTF
>TRBV6-1|NA|TRBJ2-7|TRBD1
TGTGCCAGCAGTGGGCAGGGGGCGAGGGAGCAGTACTTC
CASSGQGAREQYF
>TRBV19|NA|TRBJ2-2|TRBD1
TGTGCCAGTCGGGACAGTTGGTCCGGGGAGCTGTTTTTT
CASRDSWSGELFF
>TRBV5-4|NA|TRBJ2-7|TRBD1
TGTGCCAGCAGCTTGCCAGGGGGCGGGCAGTACGAGCAGTACTTC
CASSLPGGGQYEQYF
>TRBV5-1|NA|TRBJ2-1|NA
TGCGCCAGCAGCTTGGCGGGTCGGGGGAACCCCTACAATGAGCAGTTCTTC
CASSLAGRGNPYNEQFF
>TRBV6-5|few|TRBJ1-1|NA
TGTGCCAGTCGTAAGGGGACTGAAGCTTTCTTT
CASRKGTEAFF
>TRBV9|NA|TRBJ2-7|NA
TGTGCCAGCAGCGGGCCCGACAGTCACGAGCAGTACTTC
CASSGPDSHEQYF
>TRBV5-1|NA|TRBJ2-7|NA
TGCGCCAGCAGCAGCACCGGGTTCTACGAGCAGTACTTC
CASSSTGFYEQYF
>TRBV10-3|NA|TRBJ2-2|NA
TGTGCCATCAGTGAGTACGGGTATAAGAACACCGGGGAGCTGTTTTTT
CAISEYGYKNTGELFF
>TRBV6-1|once|TRBJ2-5|NA
TGTGCCAGCCCGGCGGGCCTCCACCAAGAGACCCAGTACTTC
CASPAGLHQETQYF
>TRBV9|NA|TRBJ2-4|NA
TGTGCCAGCAGCGCAATATCTGATACAAGCAAAAACATTCAGTACTTC
CASSAISDTSKNIQYF
>TRBV10-3|NA|TRBJ1-2|TRBD1
TGTGCCATCAGTGACGACAGGGTGGATGGCTACACCTTC
CAISDDRVDGYTF
>TRBV28|NA|TRBJ1-1|TRBD1
TGTGCCAGCAAGGAGACAGGGTCGAACACTGAAGCTTTCTTT
CASKETGSNTEAFF
>TRBV5-6|NA|TRBJ1-2|TRBD1
TGTGCCAGCAGCTTGGTTACAGGGGCGGGGGGCTACACCTTC
CASSLVTGAGGYTF